The rows below give T cell receptor beta chains drawn from one sample of a study of cytomegalovirus exposure and HLA in healthy donors. This table comes from immunoSEQ multiplex PCR, and its TCRdb copy is limited to in-frame clones, with some not included. The table has about 160,000 clones, approximately 80% seen once. The sample comprised PBMCs. The receptors stem from a young man in good health and CMV-seropositive. CDR3s include the opening cysteine and the closing phenylalanine or tryptophan. A D gene is named only where the DNA matches it firmly. The size field is filled for only some rows; it gives once, few, many or a size class.

abundance: once; d_gene: .; v_gene: TRBV6-1; j_gene: TRBJ1-2; CDR3nt: TGTGCCAGCAGTGAAGACAGCTTCTATGGCTACACCTTC; CDR3aa: CASSEDSFYGYTF
abundance: .; d_gene: TRBD1; v_gene: TRBV5-6; j_gene: TRBJ2-2; CDR3nt: TGTGCCAGCACACTTGGACAGGGGTATATCGGGGAGCTGTTTTTT; CDR3aa: CASTLGQGYIGELFF
abundance: .; d_gene: TRBD1; v_gene: TRBV25-1; j_gene: TRBJ1-5; CDR3nt: TGTGCCAGCAGTGAATACGAGGACAGGGATGTCCAGCCCCAGCATTTT; CDR3aa: CASSEYEDRDVQPQHF
abundance: .; d_gene: .; v_gene: TRBV10-2; j_gene: TRBJ1-2; CDR3nt: TGCGCCAGCAGTGGACAGGCGAATTTCTATGGCTACACCTTC; CDR3aa: CASSGQANFYGYTF
abundance: .; d_gene: .; v_gene: TRBV27; j_gene: TRBJ2-1; CDR3nt: TGTGCCAGCAGTTTATCGGGAGGGGGACTCTACAATGAGCAGTTCTTC; CDR3aa: CASSLSGGGLYNEQFF
abundance: .; d_gene: .; v_gene: TRBV19; j_gene: TRBJ1-6; CDR3nt: TGTGCCAGTAGTATCCAGGGGTCCTACTCACCCCTCCACTTT; CDR3aa: CASSIQGSYSPLHF
abundance: .; d_gene: .; v_gene: TRBV7-9; j_gene: TRBJ1-3; CDR3nt: TGTGCCAGCAGCTTCTCGGGGAAGGCTGGAAACACCATATATTTT; CDR3aa: CASSFSGKAGNTIYF
abundance: .; d_gene: TRBD1; v_gene: TRBV18; j_gene: TRBJ2-1; CDR3nt: TGTGCCAGCTCACCAAACAGGGGAATCTACAATGAGCAGTTCTTC; CDR3aa: CASSPNRGIYNEQFF
abundance: .; d_gene: .; v_gene: TRBV4-3; j_gene: TRBJ1-1; CDR3nt: TGCGCCAGCAGCGTCAGGGGCGGGAACACTGAAGCTTTCTTT; CDR3aa: CASSVRGGNTEAFF
abundance: .; d_gene: TRBD1; v_gene: TRBV13; j_gene: TRBJ2-1; CDR3nt: TGTGCCAGCACCTTCCGACGGAGGACAGGGTGGAATGAGCAGTTCTTC; CDR3aa: CASTFRRRTGWNEQFF
abundance: .; d_gene: .; v_gene: TRBV19; j_gene: TRBJ1-5; CDR3nt: TGTGCCAGTAGTTCGGCCGCAGGGGCTGGGCCCCAGCATTTT; CDR3aa: CASSSAAGAGPQHF
abundance: .; d_gene: .; v_gene: TRBV5-6; j_gene: TRBJ1-3; CDR3nt: TGTGCCAGCAGCTTTTTTTTGGACAAAACTGGAAACACCATATATTTT; CDR3aa: CASSFFLDKTGNTIYF
abundance: .; d_gene: TRBD2; v_gene: TRBV6-1; j_gene: TRBJ2-3; CDR3nt: TGTGCCAGCAGTGTCCCTCGCGGCGGGGGAGGAGATACGCAGTATTTT; CDR3aa: CASSVPRGGGGDTQYF
abundance: few; d_gene: .; v_gene: TRBV30; j_gene: TRBJ1-5; CDR3nt: TGTGCCTGGAGCAGGGGAGCTAATCAGCCCCAGCATTTT; CDR3aa: CAWSRGANQPQHF
abundance: .; d_gene: TRBD1; v_gene: TRBV6-5; j_gene: TRBJ1-3; CDR3nt: TGTGCCAGCAGTTCGGACAGGGGATATGGAAACACCATATATTTT; CDR3aa: CASSSDRGYGNTIYF
abundance: .; d_gene: .; v_gene: TRBV7-9; j_gene: TRBJ2-1; CDR3nt: TGTGCCAGCAGCTTAAATTCGGGGGGCCGGTGGAATGAGCAGTTCTTC; CDR3aa: CASSLNSGGRWNEQFF
abundance: .; d_gene: .; v_gene: TRBV5-6; j_gene: TRBJ2-5; CDR3nt: TGTGCCAGCAGCTTGGCCGCAGGGTTGGAGACCCAGTACTTC; CDR3aa: CASSLAAGLETQYF
abundance: .; d_gene: TRBD2; v_gene: TRBV18; j_gene: TRBJ2-1; CDR3nt: TGTGCCAGCTCACCTCCGAAATTGGGACTAGCGGGAGATGAGCAGTTCTTC; CDR3aa: CASSPPKLGLAGDEQFF
abundance: once; d_gene: .; v_gene: TRBV27; j_gene: TRBJ1-4; CDR3nt: TGTGCCAGCAGTTTGTGGGGGCTCCCTAATGAAAAACTGTTTTTT; CDR3aa: CASSLWGLPNEKLFF
abundance: .; d_gene: .; v_gene: TRBV7-2; j_gene: TRBJ1-1; CDR3nt: TGTGCCAGCAGCTTGGAGGGATGGGACACTGAAGCTTTCTTT; CDR3aa: CASSLEGWDTEAFF
abundance: .; d_gene: TRBD1; v_gene: TRBV13; j_gene: TRBJ2-5; CDR3nt: TGTGCCAGCAGCTTAGGGGCAGGGGGCGCAGAGACCCAGTACTTC; CDR3aa: CASSLGAGGAETQYF
abundance: once; d_gene: .; v_gene: TRBV27; j_gene: TRBJ1-5; CDR3nt: TGTGCCAGCAGTTTATCGGATGGCAGGAATCAGCCCCAGCATTTT; CDR3aa: CASSLSDGRNQPQHF
abundance: .; d_gene: .; v_gene: TRBV7-8; j_gene: TRBJ1-1; CDR3nt: TGTGCCAGCAGCTTAGATGGCAGACATATGAACACTGAAGCTTTCTTT; CDR3aa: CASSLDGRHMNTEAFF
abundance: .; d_gene: .; v_gene: TRBV27; j_gene: TRBJ2-2; CDR3nt: TGTGCCAGCAGCTTAGGGGGGTACACCGGGGAGCTGTTTTTT; CDR3aa: CASSLGGYTGELFF
abundance: .; d_gene: .; v_gene: TRBV4-2; j_gene: TRBJ2-3; CDR3nt: TGTGCCAGCAGCCAAGGCAGCCGACTAGTTGCTAGCACAGATACGCAGTATTTT; CDR3aa: CASSQGSRLVASTDTQYF
abundance: .; d_gene: .; v_gene: TRBV7-8; j_gene: TRBJ1-1; CDR3nt: TGTGCCAGCAGCTTCGGGAGAATGAACACTGAAGCTTTCTTT; CDR3aa: CASSFGRMNTEAFF
abundance: .; d_gene: .; v_gene: TRBV5-4; j_gene: TRBJ2-5; CDR3nt: TGTGCCAGCAGCCTGAGTGGTGTCGGAGAGACCCAGTACTTC; CDR3aa: CASSLSGVGETQYF
abundance: .; d_gene: .; v_gene: TRBV6-1; j_gene: TRBJ1-5; CDR3nt: TGTGCCAGCAGCTCAGGGGTTCAGCCCCAGCATTTT; CDR3aa: CASSSGVQPQHF
abundance: .; d_gene: TRBD1; v_gene: TRBV5-1; j_gene: TRBJ2-5; CDR3nt: TGCGCCAGCAGCTTGGGACAGGGTATTGCAGAGACCCAGTACTTC; CDR3aa: CASSLGQGIAETQYF
abundance: .; d_gene: TRBD1; v_gene: TRBV29-1; j_gene: TRBJ1-1; CDR3nt: TGCAGCGTTGGGACAGGGGTTGGGATGAACACTGAAGCTTTCTTT; CDR3aa: CSVGTGVGMNTEAFF
abundance: once; d_gene: TRBD1; v_gene: TRBV27; j_gene: TRBJ2-5; CDR3nt: TGTGCCAGCACCTTCAGGGACAGGGTGTGGGAAGTGAAAGAGACCCAGTACTTC; CDR3aa: CASTFRDRVWEVKETQYF
abundance: .; d_gene: .; v_gene: TRBV19; j_gene: TRBJ1-3; CDR3nt: TGTGCCAGTAGAGCCTTAGGACAAAACTCTGGAAACACCATATATTTT; CDR3aa: CASRALGQNSGNTIYF
abundance: once; d_gene: TRBD2; v_gene: TRBV5-1; j_gene: TRBJ2-7; CDR3nt: TGCGCCAGCATCGATTCTAGCGGGAGTTACGAGCAGTACTTC; CDR3aa: CASIDSSGSYEQYF
abundance: .; d_gene: .; v_gene: TRBV19; j_gene: TRBJ1-1; CDR3nt: TGTGCCAGTAGTATGGGTAGGACACGCATGAACACTGAAGCTTTCTTT; CDR3aa: CASSMGRTRMNTEAFF
abundance: once; d_gene: .; v_gene: TRBV9; j_gene: TRBJ1-2; CDR3nt: TGTGCCAGCAGCGCCGTCAGAGGGCAATTTAATGGCTACACCTTC; CDR3aa: CASSAVRGQFNGYTF
abundance: .; d_gene: .; v_gene: TRBV2; j_gene: TRBJ1-1; CDR3nt: TGTGCCAGCAGTGAGTCAGTTATAACGAACACTGAAGCTTTCTTT; CDR3aa: CASSESVITNTEAFF
abundance: .; d_gene: .; v_gene: TRBV7-8; j_gene: TRBJ2-2; CDR3nt: TGTGCCAGTTTTTTAGCCCTCGGGCAGGGTAACACCGGGGAGCTGTTTTTT; CDR3aa: CASFLALGQGNTGELFF
abundance: .; d_gene: .; v_gene: TRBV2; j_gene: TRBJ1-1; CDR3nt: TGTGCCAGCAGGACAGACAGCCGATACACTGAAGCTTTCTTT; CDR3aa: CASRTDSRYTEAFF
abundance: .; d_gene: TRBD1; v_gene: TRBV19; j_gene: TRBJ1-5; CDR3nt: TGTGCCAGTAGGACAGGGGGCTTTCAGCCCCAGCATTTT; CDR3aa: CASRTGGFQPQHF
abundance: few; d_gene: TRBD1; v_gene: TRBV30; j_gene: TRBJ1-1; CDR3nt: TGTGCCTGGAGAGGGACAGGAGAAGCTTTCTTT; CDR3aa: CAWRGTGEAFF
abundance: .; d_gene: .; v_gene: TRBV27; j_gene: TRBJ2-1; CDR3nt: TGTGCCAGCAGTCTCATGACTAGTTACAATGAGCAGTTCTTC; CDR3aa: CASSLMTSYNEQFF
abundance: .; d_gene: TRBD1; v_gene: TRBV5-5; j_gene: TRBJ2-7; CDR3nt: TGTGCCAGCAGCCCCGGTCCCCGGGACAGGGGGCGCGAGCAGTACTTC; CDR3aa: CASSPGPRDRGREQYF
abundance: .; d_gene: .; v_gene: TRBV7-2; j_gene: TRBJ2-5; CDR3nt: TGTGCCAGCAGCCTTTCCAGGGGTGCAGAGACCCAGTACTTC; CDR3aa: CASSLSRGAETQYF
abundance: few; d_gene: TRBD1; v_gene: TRBV6-5; j_gene: TRBJ1-5; CDR3nt: TGTGCCAGCAGTGAAGGGGGCGGTCAGCCCCAGCATTTT; CDR3aa: CASSEGGGQPQHF
abundance: .; d_gene: .; v_gene: TRBV9; j_gene: TRBJ1-1; CDR3nt: TGTGCCAGCAGCGGAGGACCTACAGGGTTCACTGAAGCTTTCTTT; CDR3aa: CASSGGPTGFTEAFF
abundance: .; d_gene: .; v_gene: TRBV2; j_gene: TRBJ1-2; CDR3nt: TGTGCCAGCAGTGATGGGGCAGCCTATGGCTACACCTTC; CDR3aa: CASSDGAAYGYTF
abundance: .; d_gene: .; v_gene: TRBV6-5; j_gene: TRBJ1-2; CDR3nt: TGTGCCAGCAGTTACTCGCGATCCTTCAACTATGGCTACACCTTC; CDR3aa: CASSYSRSFNYGYTF
abundance: .; d_gene: .; v_gene: TRBV19; j_gene: TRBJ2-2; CDR3nt: TGTGCCACCAAGAGGGGGTCCTGGCCGAACACCGGGGAGCTGTTTTTT; CDR3aa: CATKRGSWPNTGELFF
abundance: .; d_gene: TRBD1; v_gene: TRBV7-9; j_gene: TRBJ1-4; CDR3nt: TGTGCCAGCAGCTTAGTGTCGTCAGGGACAGCAACTAATGAAAAACTGTTTTTT; CDR3aa: CASSLVSSGTATNEKLFF